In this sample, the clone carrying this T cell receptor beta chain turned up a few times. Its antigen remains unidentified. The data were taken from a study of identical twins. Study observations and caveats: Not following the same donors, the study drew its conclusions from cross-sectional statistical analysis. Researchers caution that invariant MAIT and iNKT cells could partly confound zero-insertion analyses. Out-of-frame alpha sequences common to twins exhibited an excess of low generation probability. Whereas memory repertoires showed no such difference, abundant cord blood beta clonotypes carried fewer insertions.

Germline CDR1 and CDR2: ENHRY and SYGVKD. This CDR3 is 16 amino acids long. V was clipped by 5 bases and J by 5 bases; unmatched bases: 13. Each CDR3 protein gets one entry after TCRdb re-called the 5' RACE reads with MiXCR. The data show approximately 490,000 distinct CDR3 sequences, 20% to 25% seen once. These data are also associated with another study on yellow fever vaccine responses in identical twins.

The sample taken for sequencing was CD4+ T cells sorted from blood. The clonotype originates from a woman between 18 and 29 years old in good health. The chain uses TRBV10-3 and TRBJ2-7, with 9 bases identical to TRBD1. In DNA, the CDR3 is TGTGCCATCAGTCCACGCCCGGGACAGGGTAGCCACGAGCAGTACTTC. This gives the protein CAISPRPGQGSHEQYF.